The text below deals with one T cell receptor beta chain. Two negative PCRs, clearance, or symptom resolution were required of recovered Cohort 3 donors. This sample was included in a study of blood T cell repertoires in COVID-19. Germline values: CDR1 SGDLS, CDR2 YYNGEE. The V gene lost 0 bases and the J gene lost 1 base, with 4 bases spanning the gap. This CDR3 region has 13 residues. Only in-frame clones appear in the TCRdb table, and some are missing; sequencing was by immunoSEQ multiplex PCR. The sample includes some 390,000 clones, 85% to 90% seen only once; the top ten take 1.5% to 2%. This TCR was sampled from a woman between 25 and 40 years old who had recovered from COVID-19. The V gene is TRBV9, the J gene TRBJ1-1; D remains ambiguous. Sequences were obtained from PBMCs or T cells enriched from blood (not recorded which). CDR3 sequence: CASSVDTNTEAFF. In DNA, the CDR3 is TGTGCCAGCAGCGTAGACACGAACACTGAAGCTTTCTTT.